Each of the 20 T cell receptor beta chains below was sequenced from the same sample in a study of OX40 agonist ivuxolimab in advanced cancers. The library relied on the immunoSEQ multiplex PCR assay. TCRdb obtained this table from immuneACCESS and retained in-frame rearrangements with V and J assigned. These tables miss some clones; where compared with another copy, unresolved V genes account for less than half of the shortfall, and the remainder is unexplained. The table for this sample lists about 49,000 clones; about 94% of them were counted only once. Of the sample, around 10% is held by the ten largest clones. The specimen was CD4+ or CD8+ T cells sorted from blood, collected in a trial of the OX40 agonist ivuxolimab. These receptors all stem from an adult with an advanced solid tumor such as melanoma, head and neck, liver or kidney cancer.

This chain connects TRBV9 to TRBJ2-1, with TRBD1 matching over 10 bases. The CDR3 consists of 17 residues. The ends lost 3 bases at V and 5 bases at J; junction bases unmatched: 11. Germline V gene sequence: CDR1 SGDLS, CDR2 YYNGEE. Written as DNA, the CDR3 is TGTGCCAGCAGCGGAGAGTACCTCGGGACAGGGGACAATGAGCAGTTCTTC. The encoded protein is CASSGEYLGTGDNEQFF.

The CDR3 sequence: CASSIFSGSTYNEQFF. The CDR3 nucleotides are TGTGCCAGTAGTATTTTTAGCGGGAGCACCTACAATGAGCAGTTCTTC. The chain links TRBV19 to TRBJ2-1, with 9 bases lining up with TRBD2. CDR1 LNHDA and CDR2 SQIVND come from the germline V gene (reference sequence). The J segment lost 2 bases and the V segment lost 3 bases, leaving 5 bases of the junction unmatched. The CDR3 consists of 16 residues.

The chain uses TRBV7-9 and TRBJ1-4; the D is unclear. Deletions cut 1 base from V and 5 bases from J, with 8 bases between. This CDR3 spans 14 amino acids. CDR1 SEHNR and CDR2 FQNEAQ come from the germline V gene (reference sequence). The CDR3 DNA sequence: TGTGCCAGCAGCTTAGAGGTTCAAAATGAAAAACTGTTTTTT. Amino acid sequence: CASSLEVQNEKLFF.

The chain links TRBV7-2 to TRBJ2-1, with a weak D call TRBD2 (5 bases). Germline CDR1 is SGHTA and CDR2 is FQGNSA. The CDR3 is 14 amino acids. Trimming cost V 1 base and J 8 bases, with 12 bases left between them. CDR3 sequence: CASSLGNSVDEQFF. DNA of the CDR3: TGTGCCAGCAGCTTAGGGAATAGCGTTGATGAGCAGTTCTTC. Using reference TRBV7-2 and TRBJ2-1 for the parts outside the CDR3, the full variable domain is GAGVSQSPSNKVTEKGKDVELRCDPISGHTALYWYRQSLGQGLEFLIYFQGNSAPDKSGLPSDRFSAERTGGSVSTLTIQRTQQEDSAVYLCASSLGNSVDEQFFGPGTRLTVL.

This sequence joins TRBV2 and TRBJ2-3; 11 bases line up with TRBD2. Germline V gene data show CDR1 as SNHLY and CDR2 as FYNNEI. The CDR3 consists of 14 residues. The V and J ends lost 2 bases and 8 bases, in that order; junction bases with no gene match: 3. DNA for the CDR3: TGTGCCAGCAGTGAATATAGCGGGAGGGGTACGCAGTATTTT. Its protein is CASSEYSGRGTQYF.

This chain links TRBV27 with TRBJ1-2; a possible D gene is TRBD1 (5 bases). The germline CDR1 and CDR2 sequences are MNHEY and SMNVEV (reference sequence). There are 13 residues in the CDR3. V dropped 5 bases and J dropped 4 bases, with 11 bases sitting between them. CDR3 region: CASSVGVGYGYTF. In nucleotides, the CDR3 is TGTGCCAGCAGTGTAGGGGTCGGCTATGGCTACACCTTC.

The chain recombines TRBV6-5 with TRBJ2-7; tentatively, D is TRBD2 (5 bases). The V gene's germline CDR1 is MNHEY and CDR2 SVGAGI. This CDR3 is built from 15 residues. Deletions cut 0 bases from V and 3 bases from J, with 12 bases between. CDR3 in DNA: TGTGCCAGCAGTTACTCGTTCTCGGGGTACTACGAGCAGTACTTC. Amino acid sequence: CASSYSFSGYYEQYF.

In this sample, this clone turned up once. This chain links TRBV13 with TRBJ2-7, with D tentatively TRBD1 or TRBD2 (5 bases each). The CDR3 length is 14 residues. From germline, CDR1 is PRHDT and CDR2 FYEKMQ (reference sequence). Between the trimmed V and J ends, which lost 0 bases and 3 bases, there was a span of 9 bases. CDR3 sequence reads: CASSLGQGDYEQYF. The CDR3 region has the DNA TGTGCCAGCAGCTTAGGGCAGGGAGACTACGAGCAGTACTTC.

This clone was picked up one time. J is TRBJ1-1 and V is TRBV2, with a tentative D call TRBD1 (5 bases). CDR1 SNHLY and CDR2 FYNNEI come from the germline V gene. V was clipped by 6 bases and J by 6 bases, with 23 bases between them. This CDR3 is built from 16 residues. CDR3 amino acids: CASSPSPAGWEPEAFF. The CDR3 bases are TGTGCCAGCAGCCCTTCTCCGGCAGGGTGGGAACCTGAAGCTTTCTTT.

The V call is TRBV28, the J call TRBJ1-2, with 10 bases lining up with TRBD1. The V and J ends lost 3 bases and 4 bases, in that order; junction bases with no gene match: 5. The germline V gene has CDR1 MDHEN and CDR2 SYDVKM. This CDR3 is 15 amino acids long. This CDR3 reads CASSLAGTGAYGYTF. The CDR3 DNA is TGTGCCAGCAGTTTGGCCGGGACAGGGGCCTATGGCTACACCTTC.

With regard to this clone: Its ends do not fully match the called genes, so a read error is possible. The CDR3 DNA reads as TGTGCCTCCGCTTGGAGCATAGATACGCAGTATTTT. This encodes CASAWSIDTQYF. J is TRBJ2-3 and V is TRBV7-9; D is ambiguous. The CDR3 spans 12 residues. Germline V gives CDR1 SEHNR, CDR2 FQNEAQ (reference sequence).

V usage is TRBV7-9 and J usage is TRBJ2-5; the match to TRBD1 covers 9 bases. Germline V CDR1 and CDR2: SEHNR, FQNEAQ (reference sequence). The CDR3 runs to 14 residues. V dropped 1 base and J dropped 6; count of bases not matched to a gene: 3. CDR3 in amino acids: CASSLVGTGKTQYF. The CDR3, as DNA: TGTGCCAGCAGCTTAGTAGGGACAGGGAAGACCCAGTACTTC.

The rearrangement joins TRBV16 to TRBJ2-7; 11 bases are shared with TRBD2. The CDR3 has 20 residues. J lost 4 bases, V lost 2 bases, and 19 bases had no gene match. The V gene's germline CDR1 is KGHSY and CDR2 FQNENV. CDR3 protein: CASSQPPGHLTSGRMYEQYF. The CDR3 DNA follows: TGTGCCAGCAGCCAACCACCGGGACACTTAACTAGCGGGAGAATGTACGAGCAGTACTTC.

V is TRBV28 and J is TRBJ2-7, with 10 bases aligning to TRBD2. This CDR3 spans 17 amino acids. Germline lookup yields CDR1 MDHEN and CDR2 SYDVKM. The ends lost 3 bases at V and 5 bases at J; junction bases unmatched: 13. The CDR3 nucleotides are TGTGCCAGCAGTTTTTTTCCGCTAGCGGGAGTTCTGGACGAGCAGTACTTC. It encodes CASSFFPLAGVLDEQYF.

CDR3: CASRPTTSGKPAYEQYF. The CDR3 DNA sequence: TGTGCCAGCAGACCTACGACTAGCGGGAAACCTGCCTACGAGCAGTACTTC. The V call is TRBV21-1, the J call TRBJ2-7; the table assigns TRBD2, which was not confirmed against the DNA. TRBV21-1 is noted as a pseudogene. The CDR3 loop spans 17 amino acids.

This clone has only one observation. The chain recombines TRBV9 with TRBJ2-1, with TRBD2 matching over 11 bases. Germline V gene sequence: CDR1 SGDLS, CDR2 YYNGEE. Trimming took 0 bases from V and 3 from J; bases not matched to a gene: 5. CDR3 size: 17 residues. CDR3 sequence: CASSVEGLAVIYNEQFF. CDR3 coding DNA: TGTGCCAGCAGCGTAGAGGGACTAGCGGTTATCTACAATGAGCAGTTCTTC.

CDR3 bases: TGTGCCAGCAGCTTAGCGGGGGAAGGCGGGACAGATACGCAGTATTTT. Protein sequence: CASSLAGEGGTDTQYF. This sequence joins TRBV13 and TRBJ2-3; TRBD2 is a possible D gene (6 bases). Between the trimmed V and J ends, which lost 1 base and 3 bases, there was a span of 14 bases. In germline, CDR1 is PRHDT, CDR2 FYEKMQ (reference sequence). The CDR3 loop spans 16 amino acids.

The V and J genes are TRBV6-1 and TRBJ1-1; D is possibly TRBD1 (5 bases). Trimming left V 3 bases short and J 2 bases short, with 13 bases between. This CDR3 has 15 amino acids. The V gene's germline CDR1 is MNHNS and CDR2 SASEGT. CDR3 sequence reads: CASSDSQTVNTEAFF. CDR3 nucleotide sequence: TGTGCCAGCAGTGATAGCCAGACAGTTAACACTGAAGCTTTCTTT.

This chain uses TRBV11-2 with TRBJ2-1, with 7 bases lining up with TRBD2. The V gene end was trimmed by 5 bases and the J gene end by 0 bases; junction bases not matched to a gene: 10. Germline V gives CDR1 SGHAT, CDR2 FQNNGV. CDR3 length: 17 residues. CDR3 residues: CASSLRLAESSYNEQFF. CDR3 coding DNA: TGTGCCAGCAGCCTCCGACTAGCCGAGAGCTCCTACAATGAGCAGTTCTTC.

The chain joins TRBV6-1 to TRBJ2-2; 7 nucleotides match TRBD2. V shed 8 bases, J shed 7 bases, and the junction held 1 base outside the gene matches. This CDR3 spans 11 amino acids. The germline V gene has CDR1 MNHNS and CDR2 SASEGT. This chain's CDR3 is CASGGVGELFF. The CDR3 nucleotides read TGTGCCAGCGGGGGGGTCGGGGAGCTGTTTTTT.